This T cell receptor beta chain was obtained from a study of T cell changes during pregnancy in multiple sclerosis. In this sample, this clone turned up once. Generated by immunoSEQ multiplex PCR, the TCRdb table keeps only in-frame clones and is missing some. Among tens of thousands of clones listed, about 91% were seen once. CDR1 SNHLY and CDR2 FYNNEI come from the germline V gene. The CDR3 is 15 residues long. The ends were cut back, 6 bases at V and 3 bases at J, with 16 bases in the middle. V usage is TRBV2 and J usage is TRBJ2-3, with TRBD2 as a possible D gene (6 bases). This TCR came from a female donor in good health, enrolled as a control in a pregnancy study. The source was peripheral blood, collected in the first trimester of pregnancy. The CDR3 DNA reads TGTGCCAGCAGCCCCCCCCGGGACTCGACAGATACGCAGTATTTT. This translates into CASSPPRDSTDTQYF. The full variable domain, completed using reference TRBV2 and TRBJ2-3, is EPEVTQTPSHQVTQMGQEVILRCVPISNHLYFYWYRQILGQKVEFLVSFYNNEISEKSEIFDDQFSVERPDGSNFTLKIRSTKLEDSAMYFCASSPPRDSTDTQYFGPGTRLTVL.